The 31 T cell receptor beta chains listed next were all sequenced from one sample in a study of blood T cell repertoires in COVID-19. Method: immunoSEQ multiplex PCR; TCRdb's copy keeps in-frame clones and lacks some. The sample carries about 64,000 clones, over 75% recorded once. The sequenced sample consisted of peripheral blood. These receptors were taken from a woman aged 80 or over with active COVID-19.

The chain uses TRBV5-5 and TRBJ1-2, with TRBD1 as a possible D gene (5 bases). CDR3 length: 15 amino acids. CDR1 and CDR2 (germline): SGHKS, YYEKEE (reference sequence). Trimming left V 0 bases short and J 5 bases short, with 14 bases between. CDR3 loop: CASSLGGIGAYGYTF. The CDR3 coding sequence is TGTGCCAGCAGCTTGGGGGGAATAGGGGCTTATGGCTACACCTTC.

The V gene is TRBV28, the J gene TRBJ1-2; D might be TRBD1 (6 bases). With 4 bases removed from V and 3 bases from J, the gap between germline ends came to 9 bases. The CDR3 consists of 13 residues. CDR1 is MDHEN and CDR2 is SYDVKM in the germline V gene. CDR3 sequence: CASSSSGDYGYTF. The CDR3 bases are TGTGCCAGCAGTTCCTCAGGGGACTATGGCTACACCTTC.

The chain has TRBV24-1 and TRBJ1-2; 7 bases match TRBD1. This CDR3 region has 17 residues. Losses at the gene ends were 4 bases for V and 2 bases for J; bases not matched to a gene: 12. Germline CDR1 reads KGHDR; CDR2 reads SFDVKD. This chain's CDR3 is CATSDAQGPTSNYGYTF. CDR3 in DNA: TGTGCCACCAGTGACGCACAGGGGCCGACCTCAAACTATGGCTACACCTTC.

The V call is TRBV4-1, the J call TRBJ2-1; maybe TRBD2 (5 bases). Trimming pared 1 base from V and 2 bases from J, leaving 21 bases between. This CDR3 has 19 amino acids. Germline V CDR1 and CDR2: MGHRA, YSYEKL. The CDR3 DNA follows: TGCGCCAGCAGCCAAGTTCTCACGGGGTTAGTAGTCGCCTACAATGAGCAGTTCTTC. It codes for CASSQVLTGLVVAYNEQFF.

This clone is a singleton in its sample. V usage is TRBV6-2 or TRBV6-3 and J usage is TRBJ1-6; D is possibly TRBD1 (5 bases). V was clipped by 6 bases and J by 12 bases, with 27 bases between them. Germline CDR1 reads MNHEY; CDR2 reads SVGEGT. The length of the CDR3 is 17 residues. The CDR3 nucleotides read TGTGCCAGCAGCCCTGAGGGAGGGGTGAGGATGGGCGGACCCCTCCACTTT. It codes for CASSPEGGVRMGGPLHF.

The V call is TRBV27, the J call TRBJ2-7; maybe TRBD1 (6 bases). V gave up 6 bases and J gave up 0 bases, with 12 bases separating them. The CDR3 contains 14 residues. CDR1 and CDR2 (germline): MNHEY, SMNVEV (reference sequence). The CDR3 sequence is CASRKGGSSYEQYV. CDR3 in DNA: TGTGCCAGCAGGAAAGGGGGTAGCTCCTACGAGCAGTACGTC.

The V call is TRBV7-8, the J call TRBJ2-7; TRBD2 matches 9 bases. The CDR3 is 15 residues long. Germline V CDR1 and CDR2: SGHVS, FQNEAQ. V dropped 4 bases and J dropped 0; count of bases not matched to a gene: 4. This CDR3 is CASSSTGLASYEQYF. The CDR3 region has the DNA TGTGCCAGCAGCTCCACGGGACTAGCCTCCTACGAGCAGTACTTC.

V gene TRBV19 combines with J gene TRBJ2-1, with 7 bases matching TRBD2. Germline values: CDR1 LNHDA, CDR2 SQIVND (reference sequence). CDR3 length: 14 residues. V lost 2 bases, J lost 10 bases, and 8 bases stayed unmatched. The CDR3 protein is CASSIRLAEREQFF. The CDR3 nucleotides are TGTGCCAGTAGTATACGGCTAGCGGAGAGGGAGCAGTTCTTC.

On this clone: The sample holds other DNA sequences that translate to the same CDR3. This chain joins TRBV7-8 and TRBJ1-1, with unresolved D. V gave up 1 base and J gave up 0 bases, with 12 bases separating them. Germline assignment: CDR1 SGHVS and CDR2 FQNEAQ. The CDR3 covers 16 residues. This chain's CDR3 is CASSLVDGGMNTEAFF. The CDR3 DNA follows: TGTGCCAGCAGCTTAGTAGACGGAGGTATGAACACTGAAGCTTTCTTT. The full variable domain, in which reference TRBV7-8 and TRBJ1-1 provide the parts outside the CDR3, is GAGVSQSPRYKVAKRGQDVALRCDPISGHVSLFWYQQALGQGPEFLTYFQNEAQLDKSGLPSDRFFAERPEGSVSTLKIQRTQQEDSAVYLCASSLVDGGMNTEAFFGQGTRLTVV.

The chain carries TRBV7-2 and TRBJ2-3; TRBD2 matches 8 bases. The ends lost 5 bases at V and 0 bases at J; junction bases unmatched: 7. The CDR3 contains 16 residues. Germline CDR1 is SGHTA and CDR2 is FQGNSA. The CDR3 DNA sequence: TGTGCCAGCAGCCCGCAAGCGGGGGTAAGCACAGATACGCAGTATTTT. Its translation: CASSPQAGVSTDTQYF.

This chain joins TRBV2 and TRBJ1-6; D might be TRBD1 (6 bases). Germline V gene sequence: CDR1 SNHLY, CDR2 FYNNEI. Trimming cost V 2 bases and J 7 bases, with 15 bases left between them. This CDR3 comprises 16 residues. This chain's CDR3 is CASSEHEGVRNSPLHF. The CDR3 DNA follows: TGTGCCAGCAGTGAACATGAGGGGGTAAGGAATTCACCCCTCCACTTT.

The chain combines TRBV28 with TRBJ2-7, with 13 bases lining up with TRBD2. V was clipped by 6 bases and J by 2 bases; unmatched bases: 4. Per the germline V gene, CDR1 is MDHEN and CDR2 is SYDVKM. CDR3 size: 15 residues. The chain's CDR3 is CASRRGTSGAYEQYF. Here the CDR3 DNA reads TGTGCCAGCAGACGAGGGACTAGCGGGGCCTACGAGCAGTACTTC.

The chain combines TRBV24-1 with TRBJ2-3; weak D call: TRBD1 (6 bases). Germline lookup yields CDR1 KGHDR and CDR2 SFDVKD. This CDR3 comprises 17 residues. Trimming left V 4 bases short and J 0 bases short, with 16 bases between. DNA of the CDR3: TGTGCCACCAGTGACGCCGGGACATTAACTAGCACAGATACGCAGTATTTT. Translated: CATSDAGTLTSTDTQYF.

The rearrangement uses TRBV19 and TRBJ2-2; 7 bases are shared with TRBD1. There are 14 residues in the CDR3. Germline loops: CDR1 LNHDA, CDR2 SQIVND (reference sequence). Germline trimming cut 5 bases from V and 7 bases from J; bases unmatched to any gene: 7. The CDR3 loop is CASSSGQSRGELFF. CDR3 sequence (DNA): TGTGCCAGTAGTTCGGGACAGAGCCGCGGGGAGCTGTTTTTT.

V gene TRBV20-1 combines with J gene TRBJ1-4; 8 bases agree with TRBD1. The junction had 5 bases not matched to a gene; V was cut back by 3 bases and J by 5 bases. CDR1 DFQATT and CDR2 SNEGSKA come from the germline V gene (reference sequence). The CDR3 is made up of 14 amino acids. Written as DNA, the CDR3 is TGCAGTGCTAGTTCCGGGACAGGAAATGAAAAACTGTTTTTT. This translates into CSASSGTGNEKLFF.

V gene TRBV2 combines with J gene TRBJ2-1; 8 bases align to TRBD1. Looked up from germline, CDR1 is SNHLY and CDR2 is FYNNEI. V shed 11 bases and J 4 bases; nucleotides not matched to a gene: 4. CDR3 length: 12 amino acids. The CDR3 DNA reads as TGTGCCCTCAGACAGGGGTACAATGAGCAGTTCTTC. This codes for CALRQGYNEQFF.

This chain connects TRBV13 to TRBJ2-5; D unclear. V shed 2 bases and J shed 5 bases, with 18 bases lying between them. Germline V lookup: CDR1 PRHDT, CDR2 FYEKMQ (reference sequence). The CDR3 extends over 16 amino acids. For the CDR3, the DNA is TGTGCCAGCAGCTTATATAAACGGAGCCGTTTTGAGACCCAGTACTTC. As protein: CASSLYKRSRFETQYF. The full variable domain, in which reference TRBV13 and TRBJ2-5 provide the parts outside the CDR3, is AAGVIQSPRHLIKEKRETATLKCYPIPRHDTVYWYQQGPGQDPQFLISFYEKMQSDKGSIPDRFSAQQFSDYHSELNMSSLELGDSALYFCASSLYKRSRFETQYFGPGTRLLVL.

The V and J genes are TRBV28 and TRBJ2-3; 7 nucleotides agree with TRBD2. V trimming: 1 base; J trimming: 1 base; junction bases outside the gene matches: 5. Germline loops: CDR1 MDHEN, CDR2 SYDVKM. The CDR3 loop spans 16 amino acids. The CDR3 DNA sequence: TGTGCCAGCAGTTTATCTCCCCGGGGGGGCACAGATACGCAGTATTTT. It specifies CASSLSPRGGTDTQYF.

This rearrangement joins TRBV5-4 to TRBJ2-5; TRBD1 agrees at 7 bases. In germline, CDR1 is SGHNT, CDR2 YYREEE (reference sequence). This CDR3 comprises 14 residues. The ends lost 2 bases at V and 2 bases at J; junction bases unmatched: 3. The CDR3 spells CASSFGTAQETQYF. Here the CDR3 DNA reads TGTGCCAGCAGCTTCGGGACAGCTCAAGAGACCCAGTACTTC.

The chain is built from TRBV9 and TRBJ2-1; D possibly corresponds to TRBD1 (7 bases). Trimming stripped 0 bases from V and 10 bases from J, with 14 bases between. Per the germline V gene, CDR1 is SGDLS and CDR2 is YYNGEE. The CDR3 is 14 amino acids. CDR3 protein: CASSVARRGREQFF. Here the CDR3 DNA reads TGTGCCAGCAGCGTAGCCCGCAGGGGGAGGGAGCAGTTCTTC.

The gene calls are TRBV19 and TRBJ1-1; D perhaps matches TRBD1 (5 bases). The CDR3 is made up of 14 amino acids. Germline CDR1 and CDR2: LNHDA and SQIVND (reference sequence). V shed 7 bases and J shed 2 bases, with 14 bases lying between them. The DNA of the CDR3 is TGTGCCAGTAAAGGTCGGGGGACCAACACTGAAGCTTTCTTT. Protein product: CASKGRGTNTEAFF.

Note on this clone: This sample includes further DNA sequences coding for the same CDR3. The gene calls are TRBV12-3 or TRBV12-4 and TRBJ2-2, with D maybe TRBD2 (5 bases). There are 12 residues in the CDR3. Trimming pared 4 bases from V and 6 bases from J, leaving 6 bases between. The CDR3 DNA follows: TGTGCCAGCAGTTCCGGGGCCGGGGAGCTGTTTTTT. This codes for CASSSGAGELFF.

The V and J genes are TRBV18 and TRBJ2-7; no reliable D call. Germline CDR1 reads KGHSH; CDR2 reads LQKENI. The CDR3 sequence is 14 residues long. Deletions cut 3 bases from V and 3 bases from J, with 12 bases between. CDR3 DNA: TGTGCCAGCTCACCCAGCACCGAGGTCTACGAGCAGTACTTC. This sequence encodes CASSPSTEVYEQYF.

This clone was recorded only once. The gene calls are TRBV24-1 and TRBJ2-5, with D perhaps TRBD1 (6 bases). Germline loops: CDR1 KGHDR, CDR2 SFDVKD. The CDR3 is 14 residues long. V lost 2 bases and J 3 bases, leaving 9 bases between the germline ends. CDR3 in amino acids: CATSDWGQEETQYF. The CDR3 DNA reads as TGTGCCACCAGTGATTGGGGACAAGAAGAGACCCAGTACTTC.

V is TRBV28 and J is TRBJ1-1; 8 bases line up with TRBD1. From germline, CDR1 is MDHEN and CDR2 SYDVKM. V dropped 4 bases and J dropped 1; count of bases not matched to a gene: 5. CDR3 size: 15 residues. The CDR3 nucleotides are TGTGCCAGCAGTTCGACCGGGACAGGGAACACTGAAGCTTTCTTT. Its protein product is CASSSTGTGNTEAFF. Variable domain in full (rest from reference TRBV28 and TRBJ1-1): DVKVTQSSRYLVKRTGEKVFLECVQDMDHENMFWYRQDPGLGLRLIYFSYDVKMKEKGDIPEGYSVSREKKERFSLILESASTNQTSMYLCASSSTGTGNTEAFFGQGTRLTVV.

The gene calls are TRBV5-1 and TRBJ2-3, with TRBD2 matching over 7 bases. V lost 0 bases, J lost 2 bases, and 6 bases stayed unmatched. There are 16 residues in the CDR3. Germline values: CDR1 SGHRS, CDR2 YFSETQ. Here the CDR3 reads CASSLVEGTITDTQYF. In DNA form, the CDR3 reads TGCGCCAGCAGCTTGGTAGAAGGGACTATCACAGATACGCAGTATTTT.

The V gene is TRBV19, the J gene TRBJ1-2, with TRBD1 identical over 7 bases. V shed 8 bases, J shed 4 bases, and the junction held 13 bases outside the gene matches. Germline CDR1 and CDR2: LNHDA and SQIVND (reference sequence). The CDR3 extends over 15 amino acids. The CDR3 loop reads CASGTPGQISYGYTF. In nucleotides, the CDR3 is TGTGCCAGTGGGACCCCGGGACAGATATCCTATGGCTACACCTTC.

This clone showed up just once. V and J are TRBV6-2 or TRBV6-3 and TRBJ2-1; a possible D gene is TRBD2 (6 bases). This CDR3 spans 14 amino acids. Germline values: CDR1 MNHEY, CDR2 SVGEGT. Trimming pared 4 bases from V and 8 bases from J, leaving 15 bases between. Here the CDR3 DNA reads TGTGCCAGCAGTTTATGGGGGGAGTACGATGAGCAGTTCTTC. As protein: CASSLWGEYDEQFF.

V and J are TRBV5-1 and TRBJ2-5; no reliable D call. This CDR3 comprises 13 residues. Between the trimmed V and J ends, which lost 1 base and 0 bases, there was a span of 4 bases. Per the germline V gene, CDR1 is SGHRS and CDR2 is YFSETQ. In DNA form, the CDR3 reads TGCGCCAGCAGCTTGACAGACCAAGAGACCCAGTACTTC. Translated: CASSLTDQETQYF.

The sample holds one count of this clone. The V call is TRBV11-3, the J call TRBJ2-1; TRBD2 aligns across 7 bases. The V segment lost 2 bases and the J segment 10 bases; nucleotides outside the gene matches: 5. CDR1 is SGHNT, CDR2 YENEEA, per germline. This CDR3 spans 13 amino acids. CDR3 sequence: CASSLPGRWEQFF. CDR3 DNA: TGTGCCAGCAGCTTACCCGGGAGGTGGGAGCAGTTCTTC.

The chain has TRBV10-2 and TRBJ2-1; D perhaps matches TRBD2 (5 bases). Trimming took 4 bases from V and 2 from J, leaving 9 bases between them. Germline assignment: CDR1 WSHSY and CDR2 SAAADI. CDR3 length equals 14 residues. Here the CDR3 reads CASSGSGTYNEQFF. Here the CDR3 DNA reads TGCGCCAGCAGTGGGAGCGGCACCTACAATGAGCAGTTCTTC.